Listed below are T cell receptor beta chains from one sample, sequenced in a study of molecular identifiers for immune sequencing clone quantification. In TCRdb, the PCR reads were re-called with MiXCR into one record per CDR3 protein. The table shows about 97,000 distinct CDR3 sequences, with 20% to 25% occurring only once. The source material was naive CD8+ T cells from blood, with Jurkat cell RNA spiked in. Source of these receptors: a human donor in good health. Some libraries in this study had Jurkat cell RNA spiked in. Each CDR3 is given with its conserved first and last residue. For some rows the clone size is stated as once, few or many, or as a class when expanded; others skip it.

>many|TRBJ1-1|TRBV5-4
CASSPAVGTEAFF
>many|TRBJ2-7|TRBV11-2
CASSQEAGYEQYF
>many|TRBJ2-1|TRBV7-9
CASSREVLAGGYLAYNEQFF
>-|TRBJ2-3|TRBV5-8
CASSRKDGSGTDTQYF
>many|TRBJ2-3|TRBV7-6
CASSLTRSTDTQYF
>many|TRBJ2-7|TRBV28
CASSPLEGTFYEQYF
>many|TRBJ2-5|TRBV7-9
CASSPYGETQYF
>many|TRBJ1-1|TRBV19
CASSNRDRGINTEAFF
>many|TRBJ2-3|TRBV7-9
CASSPTTGKTDTQYF
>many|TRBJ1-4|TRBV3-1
CASSQTGTPKEKLFF
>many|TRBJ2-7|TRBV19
CASSISSDGSIYEQYF
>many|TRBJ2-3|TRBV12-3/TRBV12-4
CASSWGGGPDTQYF
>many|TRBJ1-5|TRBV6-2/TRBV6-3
CASSPGTALMPQHF
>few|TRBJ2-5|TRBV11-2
CASSPGSGGPLETQYF
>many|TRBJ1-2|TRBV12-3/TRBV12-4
CASSLMLDSRNYGYTF
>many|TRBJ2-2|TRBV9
CASSSRRLAENTGELFF
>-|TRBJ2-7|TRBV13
CARSLGGAGNYEQYF
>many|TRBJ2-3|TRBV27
CASSLLRDRGITDTQYF
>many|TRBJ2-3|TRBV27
CASSHGLARLDTQYF
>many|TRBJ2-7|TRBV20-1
CSAPALDRGLYEQYF
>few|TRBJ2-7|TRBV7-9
CASSLRTSGSSEQYF
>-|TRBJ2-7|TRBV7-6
CASSGAVGGFYEQYF
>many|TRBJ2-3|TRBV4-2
CASSQDPGLAGSTDTQYF
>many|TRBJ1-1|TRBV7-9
CASSLTGDTEAFF
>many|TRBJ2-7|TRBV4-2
CASSQDFAGPVSYEQYF
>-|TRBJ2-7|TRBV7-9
CASSLGAPAEQYF
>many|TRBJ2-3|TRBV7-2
CASSSLGQGSDTQYF
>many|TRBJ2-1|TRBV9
CASSLAGGIGEQFF
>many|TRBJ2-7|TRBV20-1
CSARTPREGVPYEQYF
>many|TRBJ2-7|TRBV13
CASSPGGSAYEQYF
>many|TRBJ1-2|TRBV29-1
CSVETVYGYTF
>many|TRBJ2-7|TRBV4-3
CASSQGLADAYEQYF
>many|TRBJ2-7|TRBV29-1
CSVAGTQGLQRGGQYF
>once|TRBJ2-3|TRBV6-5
CASNVTKNTNTQYF
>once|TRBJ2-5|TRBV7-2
CASGSDLRPETQYF
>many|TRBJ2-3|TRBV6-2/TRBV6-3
CASRIDRGRADTQYF
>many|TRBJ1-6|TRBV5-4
CASSTGTASPLHF
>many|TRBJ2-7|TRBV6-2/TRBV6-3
CASSYGRFVGEQYF
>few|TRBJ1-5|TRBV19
CATAAGGGQPQHF
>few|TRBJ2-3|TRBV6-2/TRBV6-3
CACSYQSWTSGGADTQYF
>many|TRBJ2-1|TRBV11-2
CASSLGNPNEQFF
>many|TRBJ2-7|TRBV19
CASSSDGGLAGIYEQYF
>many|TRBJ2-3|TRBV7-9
CASSPPSKRTGTTDTQYF
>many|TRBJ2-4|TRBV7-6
CASSLGLGFVAQNIQYF
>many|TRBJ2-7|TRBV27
CASSFRGIGYEQYF
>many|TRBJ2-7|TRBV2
CASSAEGYEQYF
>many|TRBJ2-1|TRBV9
CASSVEGGPGFNEQFF
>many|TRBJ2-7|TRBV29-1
CSVEFPGDNEQYF
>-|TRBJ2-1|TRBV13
CASSLSRYNEQFF
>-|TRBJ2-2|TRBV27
CASSLGTRYTGELFF
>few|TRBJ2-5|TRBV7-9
CASSAPFGGLETQYF
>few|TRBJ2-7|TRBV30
CAWSVGSGHDEQYF
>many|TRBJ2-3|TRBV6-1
CASSIRLAGDSEDTQYF
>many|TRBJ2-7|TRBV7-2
CASSLLESYEQYF